The following is a T cell receptor beta chain sequence with its context. The antigen is undetermined. The data originate from a study of long-term antiretroviral therapy in people with HIV. It was version v3.0 of the immunoSEQ assay that was run at survey level. TCRdb keeps only in-frame clones here, not all; method: immunoSEQ multiplex PCR. The sample lists fewer than 20,000 clones, less than 80% occurring once. The CDR3 covers 13 residues. V lost 6 bases to trimming and J lost 8 bases, with 14 bases between them. CDR1 MNHEY and CDR2 SVGAGI come from the germline V gene. Regarding the study as a whole: Absence of data on ART adherence, viral resistance or therapy changes was noted. Versus controls, repertoires in people with HIV had narrower CDR3 length ranges.

Sample: unsorted PBMCs, taken 0.3 years after starting antiretroviral therapy. The clonotype comes from a woman aged 45-65 years with HIV. V gene TRBV6-5 combines with J gene TRBJ1-3; D ambiguous. CDR3 amino acids: CASRRDRGDTIYF. The CDR3 DNA sequence: TGTGCCAGCAGACGTGACCGCGGGGACACCATATATTTT.